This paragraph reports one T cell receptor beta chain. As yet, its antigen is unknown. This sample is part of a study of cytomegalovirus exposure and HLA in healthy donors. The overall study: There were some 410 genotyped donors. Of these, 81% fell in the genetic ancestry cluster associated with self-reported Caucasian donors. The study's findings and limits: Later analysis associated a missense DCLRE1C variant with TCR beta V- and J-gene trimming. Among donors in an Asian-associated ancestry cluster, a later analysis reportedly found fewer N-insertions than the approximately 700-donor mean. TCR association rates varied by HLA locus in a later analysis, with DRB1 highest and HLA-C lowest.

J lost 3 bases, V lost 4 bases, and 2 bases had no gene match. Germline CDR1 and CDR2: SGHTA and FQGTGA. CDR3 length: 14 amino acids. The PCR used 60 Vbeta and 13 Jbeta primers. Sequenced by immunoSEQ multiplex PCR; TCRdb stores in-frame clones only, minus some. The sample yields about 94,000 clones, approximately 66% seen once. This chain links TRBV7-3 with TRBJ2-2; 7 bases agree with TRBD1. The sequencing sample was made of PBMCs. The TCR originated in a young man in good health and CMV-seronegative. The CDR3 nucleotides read TGTGCCAGCAGCTCACAGGGGTACACCGGGGAGCTGTTTTTT. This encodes CASSSQGYTGELFF. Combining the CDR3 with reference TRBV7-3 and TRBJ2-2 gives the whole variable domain GAGVSQTPSNKVTEKGKYVELRCDPISGHTALYWYRQSLGQGPEFLIYFQGTGAADDSGLPNDRFFAVRPEGSVSTLKIQRTERGDSAVYLCASSSQGYTGELFFGEGSRLTVL.